The 25 T cell receptor beta chains below all came from one sample that was sequenced in a study of monozygotic twins with inflammatory bowel disease. TCRdb reprocessed the 5' RACE reads; each CDR3 protein has one entry and no DNA is given. This sample carries about 380,000 distinct CDR3 sequences, with 2.5% to 3% going to the ten biggest clones. Sequenced sample: blood. The receptors derive from a human donor with ulcerative colitis or Crohn's disease, or a healthy co-twin of an affected twin (not recorded which).

The V and J genes are TRBV6-1 and TRBJ2-7. From germline, CDR1 is MNHNS and CDR2 SASEGT. The CDR3 extends over 14 amino acids. The CDR3 sequence: CASSSGQDSYEQYF.

CDR3 sequence reads: CASSKLQGSFGNTIYF. This chain connects TRBV14 to TRBJ1-3; TCRdb's D gene call, TRBD1, goes unchecked for lack of DNA. This CDR3 contains 16 residues. Germline V lookup: CDR1 SGHDN, CDR2 FVKESK.

V is TRBV6-1 and J is TRBJ1-2; TCRdb names TRBD1, which stays unverified in the absence of DNA. Germline CDR1 is MNHNS and CDR2 is SASEGT. The CDR3 contains 14 residues. The CDR3 sequence is CASSAGGSGYGYTF.

The V call is TRBV7-3, the J call TRBJ2-1. The CDR3 runs 15 residues. Germline V gene lookup returns CDR1 SGHTA and CDR2 FQGTGA. The CDR3 loop is CASSLVWGALNEQFF.

This chain links TRBV7-9 with TRBJ2-2. The CDR3 covers 15 residues. Germline V gene lookup returns CDR1 SEHNR and CDR2 FQNEAQ (reference sequence). CDR3 residues: CASSLGSENTGELFF.

The V and J genes are TRBV20-1 and TRBJ1-1; the D call of TRBD1 rests on TCRdb alone, since no DNA is present to check it. The CDR3 has 13 amino acids. Germline loops: CDR1 DFQATT, CDR2 SNEGSKA (reference sequence). CDR3 residues: CSTRQGANTEAFF.

The V call is TRBV7-2, the J call TRBJ1-1; TCRdb picks TRBD1, but there is no DNA to check that call. The CDR3 totals 13 residues. Germline CDR1 and CDR2: SGHTA and FQGNSA. CDR3 amino acids: CASSFCTGTEAFF.

V usage is TRBV28 and J usage is TRBJ2-5; the D call from TCRdb, TRBD1, cannot be confirmed without DNA. CDR1 and CDR2 from the germline V gene are MDHEN and SYDVKM. This CDR3 has 11 amino acids. This CDR3 reads CATRTVETQYF.

The chain combines TRBV5-1 with TRBJ2-3. This CDR3 is built from 13 residues. CDR1 is SGHRS and CDR2 is YFSETQ in the germline V gene. CDR3 loop: CASSLADRSTQYF.

The chain carries TRBV5-1 and TRBJ2-7; TCRdb selects TRBD1, and the lack of DNA leaves this call unchecked. The CDR3 runs to 15 residues. The germline CDR1 and CDR2 sequences are SGHRS and YFSETQ. The CDR3 protein is CASSLSGTPTYEQYF.

CDR3: CSAKQGANTGELFF. This chain uses TRBV20-1 with TRBJ2-2; the D call from TCRdb, TRBD1, cannot be confirmed without DNA. This CDR3 spans 14 amino acids. CDR1 and CDR2 (germline): DFQATT, SNEGSKA (reference sequence).

The chain carries TRBV10-2 and TRBJ1-2; TCRdb proposes TRBD1, but this gene call is untestable without DNA. Germline values: CDR1 WSHSY, CDR2 SAAADI. The CDR3 consists of 13 residues. The CDR3 sequence: CASSGTGDYGYTF.

This chain connects TRBV29-1 to TRBJ2-3; the TCRdb D gene call, TRBD2, has no DNA to confirm it. CDR1 and CDR2 from the germline V gene are SQVTM and ANQGSEA. CDR3 length equals 18 residues. The CDR3 is CSAWFLVGGKTSTDTQYF.

V gene TRBV7-2 combines with J gene TRBJ1-1; TCRdb reports TRBD1, a call that lacks DNA to check it against. CDR1 and CDR2 (germline): SGHTA, FQGNSA. The CDR3 is 15 residues long. The CDR3 protein is CASSFRTQQGAEAFF.

V gene TRBV5-1 combines with J gene TRBJ2-6; TCRdb outputs TRBD1, but without DNA this stays unchecked. The CDR3 is 18 residues long. CDR1 is SGHRS and CDR2 is YFSETQ in the germline V gene. CDR3 in amino acids: CASSEPGQGASGANVLTF.

The rearrangement uses TRBV20-1 and TRBJ2-6; TCRdb proposes TRBD2, but this gene call is untestable without DNA. The length of the CDR3 is 14 residues. The germline V gene has CDR1 DFQATT and CDR2 SNEGSKA (reference sequence). This CDR3 reads CSAGGGMGTNVLTF.

The chain is built from TRBV12-3 or TRBV12-4 and TRBJ1-2. The CDR3 has 17 residues. The CDR3 here is CASSLRYGARRIDGYTF.

The chain joins TRBV7-2 to TRBJ2-3; no DNA is available, so the TRBD1 call from TCRdb remains unchecked. The CDR3 is made up of 13 amino acids. The germline V gene has CDR1 SGHTA and CDR2 FQGNSA. The CDR3 protein is CASSTRQGDTQYF.

This chain joins TRBV6-2 or TRBV6-3 and TRBJ2-1; TCRdb calls TRBD1, which cannot be checked without DNA. The CDR3 loop spans 14 amino acids. Germline CDR1 MNHEY, CDR2 SVGEGT. Here the CDR3 reads CASSTDRGQNEQFF.

The chain carries TRBV12-3 or TRBV12-4 and TRBJ2-7; TCRdb's assignment of TRBD1 cannot be checked, as there is no DNA. The CDR3 sequence is 15 residues long. The CDR3 sequence is CASSSVRDVAYEQYF.

The V and J genes are TRBV18 and TRBJ2-7; TCRdb calls TRBD1, which cannot be checked without DNA. The CDR3 extends over 14 amino acids. CDR1 and CDR2 (germline): KGHSH, LQKENI. CDR3 residues: CASSPRDRLTEQYF.

CDR3 region: CATSDSGILGRTETQYF. This sequence joins TRBV24-1 and TRBJ2-5; the D gene TCRdb calls, TRBD1, cannot be checked with no DNA. Looked up from germline, CDR1 is KGHDR and CDR2 is SFDVKD. The CDR3 has 17 residues.

CDR3 region: CASSEARGGGGRQETQYF. The rearrangement links TRBV6-1 to TRBJ2-5; without DNA, the TCRdb call of TRBD1 cannot be checked. The CDR3 totals 18 residues. Germline CDR1 MNHNS, CDR2 SASEGT.

This chain links TRBV7-9 with TRBJ2-2. Germline loops: CDR1 SEHNR, CDR2 FQNEAQ (reference sequence). The CDR3 runs 14 residues. CDR3: CASHQVVNTGELFF. The full variable domain, its missing parts supplied by reference TRBV7-9 and TRBJ2-2, is DTGVSQNPRHKITKRGQNVTFRCDPISEHNRLYWYRQTLGQGPEFLTYFQNEAQLEKSRLLSDRFSAERPKGSFSTLEIQRTEQGDSAMYLCASHQVVNTGELFFGEGSRLTVL.

V is TRBV7-3 and J is TRBJ1-6; TCRdb lists TRBD1, though no DNA is available to test this call. This CDR3 comprises 14 residues. Germline CDR1 is SGHTA and CDR2 is FQGTGA. CDR3 sequence reads: CASSGQFTNSPLHF.